A single sample gave rise to the 10 T cell receptor beta chains below, sequenced in a study of identical twins. Each CDR3 protein is one row after TCRdb ran MiXCR on the 5' RACE reads. Seen here are 400,000 to 600,000 distinct CDR3 sequences, 20% to 25% observed once, and the top ten hold more than 0.4%. Separately, the same data were catalogued under a study of yellow fever vaccine responses in identical twins.

The sequenced material came from CD4+ T cells sorted from blood. The receptors here all came from a woman under 30 in good health.

The chain joins TRBV15 to TRBJ2-5, with D perhaps being TRBD1 or TRBD2 (5 bases each). V was cut by 9 bases and J by 2 bases, with 13 bases left in between. The CDR3 length is 13 residues. Germline CDR1 is LNHNV and CDR2 is YYDKDF (reference sequence). The CDR3, as DNA: TGTGCCACTCACATTGGGGGACAAGAGACCCAGTACTTC. Translation gives CATHIGGQETQYF.

This clonotype has more than one count but fewer than ten. CDR3 DNA: TGCAGTGCTAGGGTACCCCCACCGGGACAGAATTGGAACACTGAAGCTTTCTTT. It encodes CSARVPPPGQNWNTEAFF. This chain joins TRBV20-1 and TRBJ1-1; TRBD1 aligns across 7 bases. This CDR3 has 18 residues. The V and J ends lost 3 bases and 1 base, in that order; junction bases with no gene match: 17. In germline, CDR1 is DFQATT, CDR2 SNEGSKA (reference sequence).

This clonotype has more than one count but fewer than ten. This rearrangement joins TRBV5-1 to TRBJ1-6, with a tentative D call TRBD1 (5 bases). The CDR3 sequence is 15 residues long. The germline V gene encodes CDR1 SGHRS and CDR2 YFSETQ. Trimming removed 3 bases at V and 10 bases at J, with 17 bases between. CDR3 nucleotides: TGCGCCAGCAGCTCCTCCTCCAGGGCGGACTCACCCCTCCACTTT. It translates to CASSSSSRADSPLHF.

This clonotype was seen at least ten times. The chain recombines TRBV10-3 with TRBJ2-3; 14 nucleotides align to TRBD2. This CDR3 comprises 16 residues. The J segment lost 2 bases and the V segment lost 10 bases, leaving 8 bases of the junction unmatched. CDR1 ENHRY and CDR2 SYGVKD come from the germline V gene. The chain's CDR3 is CATARTSGGITDTQYF. In nucleotides, the CDR3 is TGTGCCACCGCGAGGACTAGCGGGGGGATCACAGATACGCAGTATTTT.

This chain links TRBV19 with TRBJ2-7, with 13 nucleotides matching TRBD2. Trimming cost V 7 bases and J 0 bases; bases outside gene matches: 9. This CDR3 has 17 residues. The V gene's germline CDR1 is LNHDA and CDR2 SQIVND (reference sequence). CDR3 sequence reads: CASKQGGLAGTSYEQYF. In DNA, the CDR3 is TGTGCCAGTAAACAGGGGGGACTAGCGGGAACCTCCTACGAGCAGTACTTC.

The V gene is TRBV24-1, the J gene TRBJ2-1; perhaps TRBD1 as D (5 bases). Trimming pared 1 base from V and 7 bases from J, leaving 13 bases between. The CDR3 totals 15 residues. CDR1 and CDR2 (germline): KGHDR, SFDVKD. CDR3 bases: TGTGCCACCAGTGATTTTTCCAGGGTGGGGAATGAGCAGTTCTTC. Protein: CATSDFSRVGNEQFF.

This clonotype occurred a few times. This chain uses TRBV12-3 or TRBV12-4 with TRBJ2-4, with D possibly being TRBD2 (5 bases). CDR3 length: 16 amino acids. V was pared by 2 bases and J by 0 bases, with 11 bases between. The CDR3 region has the DNA TGTGCCAGCAGTTTATTGGCGGGCGCAGCCAAAAACATTCAGTACTTC. It is translated as CASSLLAGAAKNIQYF.

The table lists this clonotype with a few counts. This chain joins TRBV29-1 and TRBJ2-2; D is possibly TRBD2 (5 bases). Trimming shortened V by 4 bases and J by 1 base, and 10 bases separated the two germline ends. CDR1 is SQVTM and CDR2 is ANQGSEA in the germline V gene. The CDR3 loop spans 14 amino acids. The CDR3 bases are TGCAGCGTTGGAAACGGGGTGAACACCGGGGAGCTGTTTTTT. It translates to CSVGNGVNTGELFF.

The V call is TRBV7-8, the J call TRBJ2-1; TRBD2 aligns across 11 bases. The CDR3 is 20 residues long. Germline V gene sequence: CDR1 SGHVS, CDR2 FQNEAQ. The V gene end was trimmed by 3 bases and the J gene end by 6 bases; junction bases not matched to a gene: 19. The CDR3 DNA sequence: TGTGCCAGCAGCTTCCATAAAACTAGCGGGAGCTTAACTCCGGGCAATGAGCAGTTCTTC. This sequence encodes CASSFHKTSGSLTPGNEQFF.

The genes are TRBV15 and TRBJ1-1, with a weak D call TRBD1 (6 bases). V was pared by 6 bases and J by 5 bases, with 10 bases between. The germline V gene encodes CDR1 LNHNV and CDR2 YYDKDF (reference sequence). This CDR3 spans 12 amino acids. DNA for the CDR3: TGTGCCACCAGACGAGGGGGAACTGAAGCTTTCTTT. Translating gives CATRRGGTEAFF.